This T cell receptor (beta chain) was profiled in a study of graft-versus-host responses after intestinal transplantation. Across the whole study: After anti-thymocyte globulin induction, recipients took tacrolimus and steroids for approximately three years.

The authors plated roughly 200,000 CFSE-labeled responder cells with roughly 200,000 irradiated, violet-dye-labeled stimulator cells. Sequencing used immunoSEQ multiplex PCR; TCRdb keeps in-frame clones, though not all of them. The data hold 7,400 or so clones, with roughly 34% observed a single time. Per germline, CDR1 MNHNS and CDR2 SASEGT. The CDR3 consists of 11 residues. V was shortened by 1 base and J by 14 bases, with 11 bases between the two germline ends. This specimen was alloreactive CD8+ T cells from a mixed lymphocyte reaction culture, taken before transplantation. Sample subset: CFSE-low proliferating T cells sorted from approximately 6-day pre-transplant mixed lymphocyte reaction (GvH or HvG direction). The clonotype comes from a human patient who was an organ donor for intestinal transplantation. V gene TRBV6-1 combines with J gene TRBJ1-2; D not certain. The CDR3 here is CASSEGGVSTF. Here the CDR3 DNA reads TGTGCCAGCAGTGAAGGGGGAGTTTCAACCTTC.